This T cell receptor beta chain emerged from a study of shared T cell receptors in the human thymus. Sequencing used immunoSEQ multiplex PCR; TCRdb keeps in-frame clones, though not all of them. The repertoire holds approximately 730,000 clones, with 70% to 90% as singletons. This clone was seen just once. With V trimmed by 1 base and J by 6 bases, 17 bases remained unmatched. The V gene's germline CDR1 is SEHNR and CDR2 FQNEAQ (reference sequence). This CDR3 spans 19 amino acids. The sample also formed part of further work on human thymus T cells.

The sequence was collected from a girl under two years old with a congenital heart defect. Sequenced material: thymocytes. The gene calls are TRBV7-9 and TRBJ1-4, with 7 bases lining up with TRBD1. CDR3 sequence (DNA): TGTGCCAGCAGCTTAGGGATTACATCCACAGGGGTGGGGGATGAAAAACTGTTTTTT. Translating it yields CASSLGITSTGVGDEKLFF. Using reference TRBV7-9 and TRBJ1-4 for the parts outside the CDR3, the full variable domain is DTGVSQNPRHKITKRGQNVTFRCDPISEHNRLYWYRQTLGQGPEFLTYFQNEAQLEKSRLLSDRFSAERPKGSFSTLEIQRTEQGDSAMYLCASSLGITSTGVGDEKLFFGSGTQLSVL.